This T cell receptor (beta chain) was captured in a study of prognosis after radiotherapy for stage I lung cancer. Turning to the study itself: Stage I non-small cell lung cancer patients were enrolled from early 2018 to January 2019. Of the enrolled patients, some 15 had newly diagnosed primary stage I lung tumors, while roughly 5 had oligometastatic NSCLC following surgical resection of the primary tumor. Alongside stereotactic body radiotherapy, concurrent therapy was given to no patient.

CDR3 of TCR beta was amplified from genomic DNA via a two-round multiplex PCR. Each TRBV and TRBJ gene had its own primer in the first PCR round. Second-round PCR employed universal primers. MiXCR, run by TCRdb on the multiplex PCR reads, gives a single entry per CDR3 protein. The repertoire has roughly 26,000 distinct CDR3 sequences, 25% to 35% of them found once; the top ten carry about 33%. V lost 11 bases, J lost 4 bases, and 14 bases lay in between. This CDR3 spans 13 amino acids. There are many counts of this clonotype. The sample was PBMCs, taken before or after stereotactic body radiation therapy (not recorded which). The clonotype was recovered from a donor aged 50 or older with non-small cell lung cancer. The chain employs TRBV12-3 or TRBV12-4 and TRBJ2-2; D might be TRBD2 (6 bases). CDR3 bases: TGTGCCGGGAGGCAGGGAGGCACCGGGGAGCTGTTTTTT. This encodes CAGRQGGTGELFF.